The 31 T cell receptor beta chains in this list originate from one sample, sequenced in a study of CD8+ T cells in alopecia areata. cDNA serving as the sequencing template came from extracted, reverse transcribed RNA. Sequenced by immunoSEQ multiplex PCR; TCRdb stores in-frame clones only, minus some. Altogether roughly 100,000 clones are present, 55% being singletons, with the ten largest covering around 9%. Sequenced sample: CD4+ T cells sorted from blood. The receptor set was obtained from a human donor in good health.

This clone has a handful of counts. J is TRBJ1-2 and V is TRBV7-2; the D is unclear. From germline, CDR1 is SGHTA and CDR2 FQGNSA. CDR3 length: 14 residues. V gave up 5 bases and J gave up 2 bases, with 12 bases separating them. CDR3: CASSPRRANYGYTF. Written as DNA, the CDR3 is TGTGCCAGCAGCCCCAGACGGGCCAACTATGGCTACACCTTC.

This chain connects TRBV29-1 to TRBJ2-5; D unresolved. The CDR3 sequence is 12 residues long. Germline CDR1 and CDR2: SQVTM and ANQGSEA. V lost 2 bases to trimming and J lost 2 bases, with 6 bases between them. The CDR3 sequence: CSVEQTQETQYF. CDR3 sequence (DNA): TGCAGCGTTGAACAGACTCAAGAGACCCAGTACTTC. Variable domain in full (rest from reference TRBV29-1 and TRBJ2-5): SAVISQKPSRDICQRGTSLTIQCQVDSQVTMMFWYRQQPGQSLTLIATANQGSEATYESGFVIDKFPISRPNLTFSTLTVSNMSPEDSSIYLCSVEQTQETQYFGPGTRLLVL.

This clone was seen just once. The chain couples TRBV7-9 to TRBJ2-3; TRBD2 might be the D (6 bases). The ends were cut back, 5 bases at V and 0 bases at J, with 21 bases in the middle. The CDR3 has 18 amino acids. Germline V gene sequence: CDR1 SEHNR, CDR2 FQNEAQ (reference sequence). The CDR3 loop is CASSRPRGAGPSTDTQYF. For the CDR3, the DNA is TGTGCCAGCAGCCGCCCTAGAGGAGCGGGCCCGAGCACAGATACGCAGTATTTT.

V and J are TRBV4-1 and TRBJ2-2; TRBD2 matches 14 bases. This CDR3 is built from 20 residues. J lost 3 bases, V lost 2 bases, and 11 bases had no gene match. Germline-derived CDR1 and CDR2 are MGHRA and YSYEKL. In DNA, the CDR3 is TGCGCCAGCAGCCAACCCAGACTAGCGGGGGGGCGGGCTGACACCGGGGAGCTGTTTTTT. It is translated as CASSQPRLAGGRADTGELFF.

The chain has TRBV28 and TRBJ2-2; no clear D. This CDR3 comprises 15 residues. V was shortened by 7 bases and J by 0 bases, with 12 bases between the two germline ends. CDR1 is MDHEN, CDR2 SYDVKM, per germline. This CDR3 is CASTKIVPNTGELFF. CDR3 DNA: TGTGCCAGCACCAAAATCGTCCCGAACACCGGGGAGCTGTTTTTT.

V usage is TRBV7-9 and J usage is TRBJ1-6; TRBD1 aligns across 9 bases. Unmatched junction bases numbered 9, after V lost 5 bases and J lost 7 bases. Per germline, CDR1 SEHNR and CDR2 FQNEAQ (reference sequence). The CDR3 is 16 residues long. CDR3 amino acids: CASSKLQGAGNSPLHF. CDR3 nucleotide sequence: TGTGCCAGCAGCAAATTACAGGGGGCGGGCAATTCACCCCTCCACTTT.

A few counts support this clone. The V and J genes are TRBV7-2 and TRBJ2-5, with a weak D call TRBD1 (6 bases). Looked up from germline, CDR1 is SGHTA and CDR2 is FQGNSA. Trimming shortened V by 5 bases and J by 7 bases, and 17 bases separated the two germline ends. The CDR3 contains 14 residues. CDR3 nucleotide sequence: TGTGCCAGCAGCCAAAATGGGGGCCCTGCGACCCAGTACTTC. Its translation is CASSQNGGPATQYF.

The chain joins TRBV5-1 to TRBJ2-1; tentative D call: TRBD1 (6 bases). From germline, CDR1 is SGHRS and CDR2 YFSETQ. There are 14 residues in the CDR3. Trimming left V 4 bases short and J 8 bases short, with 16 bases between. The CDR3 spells CASSTRRDKHEQFF. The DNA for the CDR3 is TGCGCCAGCAGCACGCGCCGGGACAAACATGAGCAGTTCTTC.

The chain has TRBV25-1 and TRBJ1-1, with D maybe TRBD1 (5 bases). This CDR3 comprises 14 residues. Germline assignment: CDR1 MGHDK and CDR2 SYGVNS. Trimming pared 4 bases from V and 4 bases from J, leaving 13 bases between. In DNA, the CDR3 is TGTGCCAGCAGTGGTTCCTTGGGGGTCACTGAAGCTTTCTTT. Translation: CASSGSLGVTEAFF.

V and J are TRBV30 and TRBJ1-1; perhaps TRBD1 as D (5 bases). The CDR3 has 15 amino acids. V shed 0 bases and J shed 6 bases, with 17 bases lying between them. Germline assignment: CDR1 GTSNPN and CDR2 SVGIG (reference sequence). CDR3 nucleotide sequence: TGTGCCTGGAGTGTACACGGACACCGGGGCTCTGAAGCTTTCTTT. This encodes CAWSVHGHRGSEAFF.

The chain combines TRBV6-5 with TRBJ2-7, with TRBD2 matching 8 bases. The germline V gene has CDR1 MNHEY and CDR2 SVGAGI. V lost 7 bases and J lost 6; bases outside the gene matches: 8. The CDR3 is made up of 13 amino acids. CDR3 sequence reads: CASTPGLGGEQYF. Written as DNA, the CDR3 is TGTGCCAGCACCCCGGGACTAGGGGGCGAGCAGTACTTC.

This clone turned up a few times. The CDR3 loop reads CSVGVRAGTEAFF. The DNA of the CDR3 is TGCAGCGTTGGAGTGAGGGCTGGGACTGAAGCTTTCTTT. The chain uses TRBV29-1 and TRBJ1-1; no clear D. Trimming took 4 bases from V and 5 from J, leaving 14 bases between them. This CDR3 is 13 amino acids long. In germline, CDR1 is SQVTM, CDR2 ANQGSEA.

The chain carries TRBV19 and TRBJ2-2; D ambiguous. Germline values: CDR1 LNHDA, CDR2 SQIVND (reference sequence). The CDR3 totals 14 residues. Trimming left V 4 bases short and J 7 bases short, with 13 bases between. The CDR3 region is CASSRGPHGGELFF. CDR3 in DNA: TGTGCCAGTAGTAGAGGACCTCACGGCGGGGAGCTGTTTTTT.

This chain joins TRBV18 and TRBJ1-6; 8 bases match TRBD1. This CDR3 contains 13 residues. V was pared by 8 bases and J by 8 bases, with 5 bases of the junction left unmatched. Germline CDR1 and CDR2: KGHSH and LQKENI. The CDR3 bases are TGTGCCAGCCGACAGGGGCCGGATTCACCCCTCCACTTT. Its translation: CASRQGPDSPLHF.

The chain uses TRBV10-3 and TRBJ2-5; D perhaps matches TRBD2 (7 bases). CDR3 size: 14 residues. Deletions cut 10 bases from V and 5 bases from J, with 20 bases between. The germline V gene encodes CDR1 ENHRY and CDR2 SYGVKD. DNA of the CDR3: TGTGCCACCTCTCGGGACGAGGGGGGGGAGACCCAGTACTTC. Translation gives CATSRDEGGETQYF.

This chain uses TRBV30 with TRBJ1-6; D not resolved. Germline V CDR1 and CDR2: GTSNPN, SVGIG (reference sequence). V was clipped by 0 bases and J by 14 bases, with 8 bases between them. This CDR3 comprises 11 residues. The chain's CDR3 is CAWSVRLALHF. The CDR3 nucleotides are TGTGCCTGGAGTGTCAGGCTCGCCCTCCACTTT.

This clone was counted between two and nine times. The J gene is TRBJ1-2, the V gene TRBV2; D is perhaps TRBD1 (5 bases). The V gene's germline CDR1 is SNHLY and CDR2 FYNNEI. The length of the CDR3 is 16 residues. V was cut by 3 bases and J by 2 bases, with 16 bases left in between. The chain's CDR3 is CASSDFPLRDNYGYTF. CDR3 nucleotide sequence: TGTGCCAGCAGTGACTTTCCCCTCCGGGACAACTATGGCTACACCTTC.

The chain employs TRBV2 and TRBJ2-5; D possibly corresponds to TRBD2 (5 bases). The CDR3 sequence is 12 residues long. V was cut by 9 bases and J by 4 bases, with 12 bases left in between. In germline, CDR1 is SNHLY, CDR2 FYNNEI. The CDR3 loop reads CASSGLRETQYF. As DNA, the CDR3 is TGTGCCAGTTCCGGACTGCGAGAGACCCAGTACTTC.

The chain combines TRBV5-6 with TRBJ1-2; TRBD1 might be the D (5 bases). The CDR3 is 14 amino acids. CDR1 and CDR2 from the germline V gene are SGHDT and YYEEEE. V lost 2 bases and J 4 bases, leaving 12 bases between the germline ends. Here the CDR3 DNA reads TGTGCCAGCAGCTTACTGGGGGAGGTCTATGGCTACACCTTC. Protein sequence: CASSLLGEVYGYTF.

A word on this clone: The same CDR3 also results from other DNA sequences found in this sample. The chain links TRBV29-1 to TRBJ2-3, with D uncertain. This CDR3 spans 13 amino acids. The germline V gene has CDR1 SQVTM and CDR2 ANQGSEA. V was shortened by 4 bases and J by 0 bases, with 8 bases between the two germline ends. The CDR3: CSVAGRSTDTQYF. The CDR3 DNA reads TGCAGCGTTGCGGGCAGGAGCACAGATACGCAGTATTTT.

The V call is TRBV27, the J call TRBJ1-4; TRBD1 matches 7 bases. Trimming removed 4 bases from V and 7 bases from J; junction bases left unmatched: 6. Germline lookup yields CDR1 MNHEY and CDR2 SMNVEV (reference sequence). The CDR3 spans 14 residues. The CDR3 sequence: CASSSRGLGEKLFF. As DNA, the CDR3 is TGTGCCAGCAGTTCGAGGGGGCTTGGTGAAAAACTGTTTTTT.

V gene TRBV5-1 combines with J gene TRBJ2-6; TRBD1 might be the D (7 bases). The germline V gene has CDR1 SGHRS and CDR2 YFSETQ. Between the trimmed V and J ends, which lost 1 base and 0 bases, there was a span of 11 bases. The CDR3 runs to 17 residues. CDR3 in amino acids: CASSLQGGGSGANVLTF. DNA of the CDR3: TGCGCCAGCAGCTTGCAGGGGGGTGGCTCTGGGGCCAACGTCCTGACTTTC.

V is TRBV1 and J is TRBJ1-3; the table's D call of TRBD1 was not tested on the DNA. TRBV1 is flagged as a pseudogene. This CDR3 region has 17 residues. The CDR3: CTSSQETEPYSGNTIYF. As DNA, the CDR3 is TGCACCAGCAGCCAAGAGACAGAACCTTACTCTGGAAACACCATATATTTT.

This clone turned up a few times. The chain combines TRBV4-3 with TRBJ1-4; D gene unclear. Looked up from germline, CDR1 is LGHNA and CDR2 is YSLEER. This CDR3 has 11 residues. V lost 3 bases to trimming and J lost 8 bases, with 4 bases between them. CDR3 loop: CASSQAEKLFF. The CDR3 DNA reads TGCGCCAGCAGCCAGGCAGAAAAACTGTTTTTT.

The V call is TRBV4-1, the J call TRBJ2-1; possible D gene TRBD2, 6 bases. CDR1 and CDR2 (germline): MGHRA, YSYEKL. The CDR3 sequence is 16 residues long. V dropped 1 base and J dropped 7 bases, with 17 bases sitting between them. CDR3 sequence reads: CASSQVGMRGRNEQFF. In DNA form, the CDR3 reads TGCGCCAGCAGCCAAGTCGGCATGCGGGGCCGGAATGAGCAGTTCTTC.

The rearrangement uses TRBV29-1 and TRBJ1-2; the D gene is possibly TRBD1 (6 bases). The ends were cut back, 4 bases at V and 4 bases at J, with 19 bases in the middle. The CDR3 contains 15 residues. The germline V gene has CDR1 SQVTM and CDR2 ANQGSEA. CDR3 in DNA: TGCAGCGTTGTCTTGTCTTGGGGGGCGGTCTATGGCTACACCTTC. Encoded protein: CSVVLSWGAVYGYTF.

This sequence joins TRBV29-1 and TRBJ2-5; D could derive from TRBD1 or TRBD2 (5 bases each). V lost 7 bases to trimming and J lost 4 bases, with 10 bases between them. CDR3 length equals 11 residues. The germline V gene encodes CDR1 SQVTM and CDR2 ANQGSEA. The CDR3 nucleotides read TGCAGCGGGGGACGAGGAGAGACCCAGTACTTC. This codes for CSGGRGETQYF. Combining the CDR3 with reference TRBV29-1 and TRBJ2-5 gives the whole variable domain SAVISQKPSRDICQRGTSLTIQCQVDSQVTMMFWYRQQPGQSLTLIATANQGSEATYESGFVIDKFPISRPNLTFSTLTVSNMSPEDSSIYLCSGGRGETQYFGPGTRLLVL.

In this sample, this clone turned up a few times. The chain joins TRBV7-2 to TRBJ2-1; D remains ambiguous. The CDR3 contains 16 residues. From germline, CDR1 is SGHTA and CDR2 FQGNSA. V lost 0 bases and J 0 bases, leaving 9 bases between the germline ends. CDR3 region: CASSLALYSSYNEQFF. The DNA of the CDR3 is TGTGCCAGCAGCTTAGCGCTCTACAGCTCCTACAATGAGCAGTTCTTC.

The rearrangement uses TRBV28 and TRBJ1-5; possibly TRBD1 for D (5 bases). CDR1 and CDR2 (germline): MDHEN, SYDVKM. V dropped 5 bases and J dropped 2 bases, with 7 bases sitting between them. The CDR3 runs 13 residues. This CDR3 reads CASSVQGNQPQHF. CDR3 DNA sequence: TGTGCCAGCAGTGTACAGGGCAATCAGCCCCAGCATTTT.

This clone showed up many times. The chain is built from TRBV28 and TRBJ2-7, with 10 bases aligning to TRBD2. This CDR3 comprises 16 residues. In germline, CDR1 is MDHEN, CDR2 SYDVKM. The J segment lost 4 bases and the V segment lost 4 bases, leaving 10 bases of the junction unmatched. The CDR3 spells CASSSHGERGGYEQYF. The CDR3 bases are TGTGCCAGCAGTTCCCACGGAGAGCGGGGGGGTTACGAGCAGTACTTC.

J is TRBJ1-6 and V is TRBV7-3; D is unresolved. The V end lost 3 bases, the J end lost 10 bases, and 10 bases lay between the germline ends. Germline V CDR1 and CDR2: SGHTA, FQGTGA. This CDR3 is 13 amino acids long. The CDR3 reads CASSFSAGSPLHF. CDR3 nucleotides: TGTGCCAGCAGCTTTAGTGCGGGATCACCCCTCCACTTT.